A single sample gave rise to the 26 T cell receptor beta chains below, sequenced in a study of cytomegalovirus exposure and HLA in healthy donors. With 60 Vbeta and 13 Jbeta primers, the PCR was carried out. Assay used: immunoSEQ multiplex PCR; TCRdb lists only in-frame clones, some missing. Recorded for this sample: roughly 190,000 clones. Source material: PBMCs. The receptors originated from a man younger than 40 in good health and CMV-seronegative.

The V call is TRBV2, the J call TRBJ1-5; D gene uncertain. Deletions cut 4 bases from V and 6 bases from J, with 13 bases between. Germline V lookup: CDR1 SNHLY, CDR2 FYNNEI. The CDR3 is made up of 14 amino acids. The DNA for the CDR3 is TGTGCCAGCAGTGGATTGCTCGCGGGTCAGCCCCAGCATTTT. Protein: CASSGLLAGQPQHF.

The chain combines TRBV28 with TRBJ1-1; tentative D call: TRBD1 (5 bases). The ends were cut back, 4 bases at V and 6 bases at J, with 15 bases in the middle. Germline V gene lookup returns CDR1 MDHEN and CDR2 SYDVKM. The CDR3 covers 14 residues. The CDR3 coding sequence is TGTGCCAGCAGTTGGGGCATTAAAACCGCTGAAGCTTTCTTT. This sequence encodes CASSWGIKTAEAFF.

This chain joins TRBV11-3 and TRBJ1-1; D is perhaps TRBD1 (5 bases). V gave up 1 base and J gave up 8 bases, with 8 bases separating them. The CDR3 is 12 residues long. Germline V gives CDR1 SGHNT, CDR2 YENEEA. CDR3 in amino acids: CASSLAGGEAFF. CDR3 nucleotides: TGTGCCAGCAGCTTAGCGGGGGGAGAAGCTTTCTTT.

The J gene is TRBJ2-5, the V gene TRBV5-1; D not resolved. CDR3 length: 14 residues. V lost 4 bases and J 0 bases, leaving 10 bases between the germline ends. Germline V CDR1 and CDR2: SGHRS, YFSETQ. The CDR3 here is CASSLNTNQETQYF. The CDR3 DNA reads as TGCGCCAGCAGCCTCAACACGAACCAAGAGACCCAGTACTTC. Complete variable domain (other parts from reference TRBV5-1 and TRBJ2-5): KAGVTQTPRYLIKTRGQQVTLSCSPISGHRSVSWYQQTPGQGLQFLFEYFSETQRNKGNFPGRFSGRQFSNSRSEMNVSTLELGDSALYLCASSLNTNQETQYFGPGTRLLVL.

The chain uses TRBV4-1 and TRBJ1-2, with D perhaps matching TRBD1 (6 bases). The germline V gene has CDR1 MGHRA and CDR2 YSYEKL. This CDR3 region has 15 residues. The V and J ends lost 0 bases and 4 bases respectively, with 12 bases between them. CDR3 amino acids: CASSQDLNRVYGYTF. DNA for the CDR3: TGCGCCAGCAGCCAAGATTTGAACAGGGTCTATGGCTACACCTTC.

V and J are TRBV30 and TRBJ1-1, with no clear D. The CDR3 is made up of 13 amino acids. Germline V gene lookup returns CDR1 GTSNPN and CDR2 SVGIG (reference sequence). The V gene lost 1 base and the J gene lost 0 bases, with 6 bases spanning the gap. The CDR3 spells CAWSGQMNTEAFF. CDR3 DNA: TGTGCCTGGAGTGGTCAGATGAACACTGAAGCTTTCTTT. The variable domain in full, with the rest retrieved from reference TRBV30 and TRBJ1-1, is SQTIHQWPATLVQPVGSPLSLECTVEGTSNPNLYWYRQAAGRGLQLLFYSVGIGQISSEVPQNLSASRPQDRQFILSSKKLLLSDSGFYLCAWSGQMNTEAFFGQGTRLTVV.

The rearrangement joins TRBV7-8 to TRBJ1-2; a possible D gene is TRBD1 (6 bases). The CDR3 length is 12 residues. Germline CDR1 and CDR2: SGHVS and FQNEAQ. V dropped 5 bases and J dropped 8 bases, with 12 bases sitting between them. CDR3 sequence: CASSHTGNGYTF. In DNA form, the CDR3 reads TGTGCCAGCAGCCATACAGGGAACGGCTACACCTTC.

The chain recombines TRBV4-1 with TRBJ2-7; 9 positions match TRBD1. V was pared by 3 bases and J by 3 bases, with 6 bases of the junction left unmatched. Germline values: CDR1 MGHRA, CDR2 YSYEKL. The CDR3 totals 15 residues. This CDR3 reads CASSHRTGERYEQYF. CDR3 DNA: TGCGCCAGCAGCCACCGGACAGGGGAACGCTACGAGCAGTACTTC.

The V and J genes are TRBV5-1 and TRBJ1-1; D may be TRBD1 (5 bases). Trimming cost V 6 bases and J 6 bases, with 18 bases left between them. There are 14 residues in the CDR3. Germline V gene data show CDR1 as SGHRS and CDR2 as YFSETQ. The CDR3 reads CASTPAGVGAEAFF. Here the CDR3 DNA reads TGCGCCAGCACCCCAGCGGGGGTAGGGGCTGAAGCTTTCTTT.

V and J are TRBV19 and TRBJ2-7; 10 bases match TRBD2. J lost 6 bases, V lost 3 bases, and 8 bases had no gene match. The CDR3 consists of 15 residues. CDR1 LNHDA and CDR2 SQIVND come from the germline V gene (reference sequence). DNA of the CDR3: TGTGCCAGTAGTATTTTATCGACTAGCGGGCTCGAGCAGTACTTC. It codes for CASSILSTSGLEQYF.

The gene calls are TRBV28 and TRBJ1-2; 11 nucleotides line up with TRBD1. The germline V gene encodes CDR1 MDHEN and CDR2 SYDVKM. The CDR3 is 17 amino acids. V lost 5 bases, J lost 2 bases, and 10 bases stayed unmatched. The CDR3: CASSLSGTGGPNYGYTF. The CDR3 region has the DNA TGTGCCAGCAGTCTATCCGGGACAGGGGGACCAAACTATGGCTACACCTTC.

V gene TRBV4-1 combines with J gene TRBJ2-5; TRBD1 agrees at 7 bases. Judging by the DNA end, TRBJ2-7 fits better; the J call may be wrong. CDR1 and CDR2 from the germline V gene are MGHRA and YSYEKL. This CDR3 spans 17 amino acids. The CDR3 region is CASSQTAQGTLSYEQYF. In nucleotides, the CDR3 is TGCGCCAGCAGCCAGACCGCACAGGGGACCCTCTCCTACGAGCAGTACTTC.

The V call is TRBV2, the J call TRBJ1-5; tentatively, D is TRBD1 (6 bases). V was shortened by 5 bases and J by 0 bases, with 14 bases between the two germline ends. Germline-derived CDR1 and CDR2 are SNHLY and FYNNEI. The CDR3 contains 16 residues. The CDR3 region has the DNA TGTGCCAGCAGTACCAGGACAGAGTATAGCAATCAGCCCCAGCATTTT. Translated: CASSTRTEYSNQPQHF.

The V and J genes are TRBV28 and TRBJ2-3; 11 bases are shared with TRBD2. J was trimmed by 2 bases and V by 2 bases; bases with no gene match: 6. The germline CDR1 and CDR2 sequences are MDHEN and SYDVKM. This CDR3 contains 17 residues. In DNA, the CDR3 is TGTGCCAGCAGTTTAAGCCTAGCGGGAGGTCTCACAGATACGCAGTATTTT. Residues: CASSLSLAGGLTDTQYF.

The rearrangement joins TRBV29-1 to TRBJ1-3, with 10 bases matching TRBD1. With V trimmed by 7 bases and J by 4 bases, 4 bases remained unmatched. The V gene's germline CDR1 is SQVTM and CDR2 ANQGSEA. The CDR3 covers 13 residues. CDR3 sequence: CSAGTGVGNTIYF. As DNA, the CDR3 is TGCAGCGCCGGGACAGGGGTCGGAAACACCATATATTTT.

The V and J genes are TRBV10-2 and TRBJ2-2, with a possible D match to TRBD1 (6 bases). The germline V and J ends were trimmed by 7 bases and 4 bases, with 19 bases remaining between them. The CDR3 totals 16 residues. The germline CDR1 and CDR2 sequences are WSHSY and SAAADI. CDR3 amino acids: CASKEMQGRFTGELFF. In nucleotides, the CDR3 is TGCGCCAGCAAGGAAATGCAGGGGCGGTTCACCGGGGAGCTGTTTTTT.

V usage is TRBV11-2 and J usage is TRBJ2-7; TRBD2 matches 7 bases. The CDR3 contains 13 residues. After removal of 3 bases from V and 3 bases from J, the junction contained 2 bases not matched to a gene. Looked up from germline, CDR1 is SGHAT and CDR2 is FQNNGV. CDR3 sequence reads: CASSLAGVYEQYF. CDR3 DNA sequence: TGTGCCAGCAGCTTGGCGGGGGTCTACGAGCAGTACTTC.

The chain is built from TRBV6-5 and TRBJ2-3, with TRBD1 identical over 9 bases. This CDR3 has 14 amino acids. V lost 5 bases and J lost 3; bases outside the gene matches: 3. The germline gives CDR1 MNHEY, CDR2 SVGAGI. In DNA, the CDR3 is TGTGCCAGCAGTAGACAGGGGGGGACAGATACGCAGTATTTT. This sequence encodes CASSRQGGTDTQYF.

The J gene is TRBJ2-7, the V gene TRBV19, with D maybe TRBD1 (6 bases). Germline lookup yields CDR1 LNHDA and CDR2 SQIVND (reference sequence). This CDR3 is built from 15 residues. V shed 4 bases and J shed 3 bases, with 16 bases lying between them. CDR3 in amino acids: CASSTKGEGYYEQYF. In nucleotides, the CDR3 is TGTGCCAGTAGTACCAAGGGGGAAGGGTACTACGAGCAGTACTTC.

The CDR3 coding sequence is TGTGCCAGCATCACGGGCGGGAGTAGGGACGAGCAGTACTTC. Translation: CASITGGSRDEQYF. The chain combines TRBV28 with TRBJ2-7; 7 positions match TRBD2. The CDR3 spans 14 residues. CDR1 MDHEN and CDR2 SYDVKM come from the germline V gene. The V and J ends lost 7 bases and 5 bases, in that order; junction bases with no gene match: 11.

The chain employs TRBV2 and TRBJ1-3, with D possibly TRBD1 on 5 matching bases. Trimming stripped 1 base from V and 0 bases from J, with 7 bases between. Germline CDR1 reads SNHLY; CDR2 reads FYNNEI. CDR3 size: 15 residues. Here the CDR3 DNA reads TGTGCCAGCAGTGAAGGACAGCACTCTGGAAACACCATATATTTT. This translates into CASSEGQHSGNTIYF.

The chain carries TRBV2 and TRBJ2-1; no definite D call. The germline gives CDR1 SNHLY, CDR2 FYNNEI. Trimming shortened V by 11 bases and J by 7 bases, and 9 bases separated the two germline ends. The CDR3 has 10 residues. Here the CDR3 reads CASRENEQFF. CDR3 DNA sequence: TGTGCCTCCCGAGAAAATGAGCAGTTCTTC.

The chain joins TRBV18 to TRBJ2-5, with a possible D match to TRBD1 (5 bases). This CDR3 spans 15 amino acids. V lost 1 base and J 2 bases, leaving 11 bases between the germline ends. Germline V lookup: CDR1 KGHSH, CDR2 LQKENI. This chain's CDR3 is CASSPRDRFQETQYF. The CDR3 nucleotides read TGTGCCAGCTCACCACGCGACAGATTTCAAGAGACCCAGTACTTC.

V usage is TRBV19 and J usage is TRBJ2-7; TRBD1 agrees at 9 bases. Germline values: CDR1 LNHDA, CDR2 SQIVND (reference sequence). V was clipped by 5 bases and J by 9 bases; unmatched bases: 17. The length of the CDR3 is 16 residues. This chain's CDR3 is CASSLGSGTGFDGQYF. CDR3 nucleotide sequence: TGTGCCAGTAGTCTAGGATCCGGGACAGGGTTCGACGGGCAGTACTTC.

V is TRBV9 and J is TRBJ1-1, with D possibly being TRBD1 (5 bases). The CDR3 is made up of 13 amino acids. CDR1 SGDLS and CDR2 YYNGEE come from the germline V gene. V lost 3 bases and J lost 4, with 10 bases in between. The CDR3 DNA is TGTGCCAGCAGCGGGCTCGGGGGCACTGAAGCTTTCTTT. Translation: CASSGLGGTEAFF.

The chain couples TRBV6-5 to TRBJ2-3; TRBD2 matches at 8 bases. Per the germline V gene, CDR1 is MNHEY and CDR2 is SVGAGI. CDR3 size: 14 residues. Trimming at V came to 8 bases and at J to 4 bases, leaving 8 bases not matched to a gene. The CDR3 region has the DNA TGTGCCAGCTCTATAAGCGGGAGACCAGATACGCAGTATTTT. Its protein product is CASSISGRPDTQYF.